Following are 26 T cell receptor beta chains from one sample sequenced in a study of post-analysis software for immune sequencing data (dated by TCRdb to between 2014 and 2017). The antigens of these receptors remain unknown. Library generation was performed with PCR. This sample was sequenced with an Illumina HiSeq 2500. To reduce PCR and sequencing biases, unique molecular identifiers were incorporated into the TCR beta cDNA libraries. Clones were called with MiXCR by TCRdb after fastp trimmed the public reads at Q25, and only in-frame beta chains were retained. Here each entry gathers all rows of one CDR3 protein and keeps the most common genes and DNA. The sample data list roughly 700,000 distinct CDR3 sequences, and just under 30% of these were observed just once. The ten largest clones add up to approximately 0.6% of the sample. What the authors observed across the whole study: Significantly higher frequencies in patients than in controls were found for five TRBV segments, including TRBV5-6, TRBV5-1 and TRBV20-1.

Sequenced sample: blood. All receptors derive from a girl aged 5-17 years with multiple sclerosis.

The chain combines TRBV6-5 with TRBJ2-1; D ambiguous. This CDR3 comprises 12 residues. Trimming removed 6 bases at V and 6 bases at J, with 9 bases between. Per the germline V gene, CDR1 is MNHEY and CDR2 is SVGAGI. Here the CDR3 DNA reads TGTGCCAGCAGCCCTCGGTTCAATGAGCAGTTCTTC. This codes for CASSPRFNEQFF.

The chain joins TRBV6-2 or TRBV6-3 to TRBJ2-5, with D perhaps being TRBD1 or TRBD2 (6 bases each). The germline V gene has CDR1 MNHEY and CDR2 SVGEGT. This CDR3 region has 17 residues. V was cut by 6 bases and J by 5 bases, with 25 bases left in between. The CDR3 nucleotides are TGTGCCAGCAGCTACCGCGGCAGGGGCGGAGGAGGGGAGACCCAGTACTTC. Translated, it gives CASSYRGRGGGGETQYF.

This clonotype was seen a handful of times. The chain is built from TRBV5-1 and TRBJ2-3; 12 nucleotides line up with TRBD1. This CDR3 has 17 residues. V shed 4 bases and J 5 bases; nucleotides not matched to a gene: 11. In germline, CDR1 is SGHRS, CDR2 YFSETQ. The CDR3 nucleotides read TGCGCCAGCAGCCAACGAACGGGACAGGGGGCTAGAGATACGCAGTATTTT. Its protein is CASSQRTGQGARDTQYF.

This clonotype was found a few times. The chain carries TRBV3-1 and TRBJ2-3; D gene uncertain. V shed 0 bases and J shed 4 bases, with 11 bases lying between them. Germline lookup yields CDR1 LGHDT and CDR2 YNNKEL (reference sequence). There are 15 residues in the CDR3. CDR3 loop: CASSQETPAADTQYF. In nucleotides, the CDR3 is TGTGCCAGCAGCCAAGAAACCCCGGCGGCAGATACGCAGTATTTT.

The rearrangement uses TRBV9 and TRBJ1-1; no reliable D call. The CDR3 consists of 13 residues. V lost 1 base and J 3 bases, leaving 7 bases between the germline ends. Germline assignment: CDR1 SGDLS and CDR2 YYNGEE. Here the CDR3 DNA reads TGTGCCAGCAGCGTATTTGGTGACACTGAAGCTTTCTTT. Protein: CASSVFGDTEAFF.

This clonotype occurred once. The chain employs TRBV3-1 and TRBJ2-1; D not certain. Trimming took 0 bases from V and 6 from J, leaving 9 bases between them. Germline V gene lookup returns CDR1 LGHDT and CDR2 YNNKEL (reference sequence). The CDR3 loop spans 14 amino acids. CDR3 DNA sequence: TGTGCCAGCAGCCAAGATCCCATATTCAATGAGCAGTTCTTC. Its translation: CASSQDPIFNEQFF.

The chain uses TRBV18 and TRBJ1-1, with 7 bases fitting TRBD1. From germline, CDR1 is KGHSH and CDR2 LQKENI. The CDR3 runs to 13 residues. After removal of 3 bases from V and 7 bases from J, the junction contained 5 bases not matched to a gene. CDR3 sequence: CASSPDRQREAFF. The CDR3 DNA reads TGTGCCAGCTCACCGGACAGGCAACGTGAAGCTTTCTTT.

V and J are TRBV12-3 or TRBV12-4 and TRBJ2-1, with D possibly TRBD2 on 7 matching bases. V shed 3 bases and J shed 8 bases, with 20 bases lying between them. The CDR3 spans 16 residues. This CDR3 reads CASSFLGGGVWDEQFF. Here the CDR3 DNA reads TGTGCCAGCAGTTTCTTGGGAGGGGGGGTTTGGGATGAGCAGTTCTTC.

The chain carries TRBV6-5 and TRBJ1-4; tentative D call: TRBD1 (5 bases). The CDR3 spans 16 residues. Germline V gene data show CDR1 as MNHEY and CDR2 as SVGAGI. The V end was cut by 5 bases, the J end by 4 bases, with 17 bases between. DNA for the CDR3: TGTGCCAGCAGTCCCCTAGGGAGGGGTGGTAATGAAAAACTGTTTTTT. Its protein is CASSPLGRGGNEKLFF.

This clonotype was seen more than once but under ten times. The J gene is TRBJ2-1, the V gene TRBV5-1; D remains ambiguous. The CDR3 totals 13 residues. Germline V gene lookup returns CDR1 SGHRS and CDR2 YFSETQ. V lost 0 bases and J lost 10, with 11 bases in between. The CDR3 region is CASSLAPLGEQFF. DNA of the CDR3: TGCGCCAGCAGCTTGGCCCCACTCGGGGAGCAGTTCTTC. The entire variable domain, with the rest obtained from reference TRBV5-1 and TRBJ2-1, is as follows: KAGVTQTPRYLIKTRGQQVTLSCSPISGHRSVSWYQQTPGQGLQFLFEYFSETQRNKGNFPGRFSGRQFSNSRSEMNVSTLELGDSALYLCASSLAPLGEQFFGPGTRLTVL.

J is TRBJ2-7 and V is TRBV10-2; 9 nucleotides match TRBD2. The length of the CDR3 is 15 residues. CDR1 is WSHSY, CDR2 SAAADI, per germline. V lost 6 bases to trimming and J lost 4 bases; unmatched junction nucleotides: 10. CDR3 in amino acids: CASRPGVAGEYEQYF. CDR3 in DNA: TGCGCCAGCAGACCCGGGGTAGCGGGAGAGTACGAGCAGTACTTC.

The chain couples TRBV20-1 to TRBJ1-2; 7 nucleotides line up with TRBD1. Losses at the gene ends were 1 base for V and 0 bases for J; bases not matched to a gene: 2. The CDR3 sequence is 14 residues long. Germline lookup yields CDR1 DFQATT and CDR2 SNEGSKA (reference sequence). CDR3 DNA sequence: TGCAGTGCTAGAGTAACAGGGGCTAACTATGGCTACACCTTC. Translated, it gives CSARVTGANYGYTF.

This clonotype has at least ten counts. This chain links TRBV5-8 with TRBJ2-3, with a tentative D call TRBD2 (6 bases). This CDR3 has 15 amino acids. Germline V lookup: CDR1 SGHTS, CDR2 YDEGEE. V lost 1 base and J lost 2, with 11 bases in between. The CDR3 loop is CASSLYREYTDTQYF. In nucleotides, the CDR3 is TGTGCCAGCAGCTTGTATCGGGAGTACACAGATACGCAGTATTTT.

CDR3 region: CASTLRDIQSREQYF. The CDR3 DNA sequence: TGTGCCAGCACCCTTAGGGACATTCAGTCACGTGAGCAGTACTTC. The V call is TRBV12-3 or TRBV12-4, the J call TRBJ2-1; TRBD1 might be the D (6 bases). The J call is in doubt because the DNA end fits TRBJ2-7 better. This CDR3 region has 15 residues.

This chain connects TRBV20-1 to TRBJ2-5; TRBD1 is a possible D gene (5 bases). With the DNA end fitting TRBJ2-7 better, the J assignment may be wrong. Germline V CDR1 and CDR2: DFQATT, SNEGSKA (reference sequence). This CDR3 comprises 13 residues. The chain's CDR3 is CSARVSRVGEQYF. Here the CDR3 DNA reads TGCAGTGCTAGAGTATCCAGGGTGGGCGAGCAGTACTTC.

CDR3 coding DNA: TGCAGCGTTGAAGGGAGAACTGGCGGACCAGAGACCCAGTACTTC. Translating it yields CSVEGRTGGPETQYF. The chain uses TRBV29-1 and TRBJ2-5; D is uncertain. CDR3 length equals 15 residues. Per germline, CDR1 SQVTM and CDR2 ANQGSEA. Trimming shortened V by 1 base and J by 4 bases, and 16 bases separated the two germline ends.

There are a few counts of this clonotype. V gene TRBV20-1 combines with J gene TRBJ1-4, with no clear D. The CDR3 is 15 residues long. V lost 3 bases and J lost 3, with 14 bases in between. From germline, CDR1 is DFQATT and CDR2 SNEGSKA (reference sequence). CDR3 DNA sequence: TGCAGTGCTAGGGAGGGAAGGATGCCTAATGAAAAACTGTTTTTT. Its translation is CSAREGRMPNEKLFF.

The table lists this clonotype with a few counts. The rearrangement uses TRBV14 and TRBJ2-1, with no clear D. Germline-derived CDR1 and CDR2 are SGHDN and FVKESK. This CDR3 has 12 residues. Trimming cost V 2 bases and J 10 bases, with 9 bases left between them. The CDR3 DNA reads TGTGCCAGCAGCCAATCCCGGGCCGAGCAGTTCTTC. Its protein is CASSQSRAEQFF.

The J gene is TRBJ2-5, the V gene TRBV5-4; 11 bases match TRBD1. The CDR3 length is 16 residues. CDR1 is SGHNT and CDR2 is YYREEE in the germline V gene (reference sequence). The ends lost 0 bases at V and 3 bases at J; junction bases unmatched: 4. The CDR3 DNA follows: TGTGCCAGCAGCTTGGCTGGGACAGGGGGAAAAGAGACCCAGTACTTC. The encoded protein is CASSLAGTGGKETQYF.

This clonotype was seen repeatedly, ten times or more. The chain uses TRBV11-2 and TRBJ2-5; D might be TRBD2 (6 bases). From germline, CDR1 is SGHAT and CDR2 FQNNGV. Trimming removed 5 bases from V and 0 bases from J, with 19 bases in between. The CDR3 extends over 17 amino acids. CDR3 amino acids: CASSLYGDSPNQETQYF. In DNA form, the CDR3 reads TGTGCCAGCAGCCTCTATGGGGACTCCCCTAACCAAGAGACCCAGTACTTC.

There are many counts of this clonotype. V usage is TRBV24-1 and J usage is TRBJ2-7, with D uncertain. The CDR3 loop spans 13 amino acids. Germline-derived CDR1 and CDR2 are KGHDR and SFDVKD. The germline V and J ends were trimmed by 8 bases and 2 bases, with 12 bases remaining between them. The CDR3: CATMSDLTYEQYF. The CDR3 bases are TGTGCCACCATGTCGGATTTGACCTACGAGCAGTACTTC.

In this sample, this clonotype turned up many times. The rearrangement uses TRBV6-4 and TRBJ2-1; 8 nucleotides line up with TRBD2. The CDR3 sequence is 14 residues long. Germline trimming cut 6 bases from V and 7 bases from J; bases unmatched to any gene: 8. The V gene's germline CDR1 is MRHNA and CDR2 SNTAGT. Written as DNA, the CDR3 is TGTGCCAGCAGCCCCTTTGCGGGGGGAAATGAGCAGTTCTTC. Translating gives CASSPFAGGNEQFF.

This sequence joins TRBV5-1 and TRBJ2-7; TRBD1 aligns across 9 bases. Germline V gives CDR1 SGHRS, CDR2 YFSETQ. The CDR3 totals 14 residues. V lost 3 bases and J lost 4; bases outside the gene matches: 5. The CDR3 DNA is TGCGCCAGCAGCTGGGGACAGGGAATTTACGAGCAGTACTTC. This codes for CASSWGQGIYEQYF.

The rearrangement links TRBV21-1 to TRBJ2-5; TRBD1 reflects the table's D call only, with no check against the DNA. TRBV21-1 is an annotated pseudogene. CDR3 length equals 18 residues. CDR3: CASSKTWPPGGTQETQYF. DNA for the CDR3: TGTGCCAGCAGCAAAACTTGGCCACCGGGGGGGACCCAAGAGACCCAGTACTTC.

The chain couples TRBV29-1 to TRBJ2-3; 10 bases fit TRBD1. CDR3 length equals 13 residues. Germline CDR1 reads SQVTM; CDR2 reads ANQGSEA. Trimming cost V 5 bases and J 6 bases; bases outside gene matches: 5. CDR3 protein: CSVPTGGSDTQYF. CDR3 sequence (DNA): TGCAGCGTTCCGACAGGGGGCAGCGATACGCAGTATTTT.

In its sample, this clonotype was seen a few times. V is TRBV6-5 and J is TRBJ2-1; either TRBD1 or TRBD2 may fit D (6 bases each). Trimming removed 8 bases from V and 11 bases from J, with 28 bases in between. Germline V lookup: CDR1 MNHEY, CDR2 SVGAGI. This CDR3 has 16 residues. The CDR3 coding sequence is TGTGCCAGCGGAGGGGGTTCGCAGGGGCGTCGAACTAAGCAGTTCTTC. Encoded protein: CASGGGSQGRRTKQFF.